A single sample gave rise to the 5 T cell receptor beta chains below, sequenced in a study of cytomegalovirus exposure and HLA in healthy donors. Vbeta (60) and Jbeta (13) primers were used in the PCR. Here immunoSEQ multiplex PCR was the method, and the copy in TCRdb shows in-frame clones only, minus some. The table records 120,000 to 150,000 clones, around three quarters of them present only once. Material for sequencing was PBMCs. The receptor set was obtained from a woman aged 35 to 49 in good health and CMV-seropositive.

The chain employs TRBV2 and TRBJ1-2, with 9 bases that match TRBD1. This CDR3 comprises 15 residues. V trimming: 6 bases; J trimming: 8 bases; junction bases outside the gene matches: 13. CDR1 and CDR2 from the germline V gene are SNHLY and FYNNEI. This CDR3 is CASSGTGGPRRGYTF. The CDR3 DNA follows: TGTGCCAGCAGCGGAACAGGGGGCCCCCGCCGGGGCTACACCTTC.

This clone was found once. The J gene is TRBJ2-7, the V gene TRBV5-5; possible D gene TRBD1, 6 bases. V was pared by 4 bases and J by 5 bases, with 19 bases between. The CDR3 is 15 amino acids. CDR1 and CDR2 from the germline V gene are SGHKS and YYEKEE (reference sequence). The CDR3 spells CASSARTVIFDEQYF. DNA of the CDR3: TGTGCCAGCAGCGCGAGGACAGTAATTTTCGACGAGCAGTACTTC.

About this clone itself: The same CDR3 arises from other DNA sequences in this sample as well. This sequence joins TRBV7-3 and TRBJ2-1; 13 bases agree with TRBD2. CDR3 size: 15 residues. Trimming took 2 bases from V and 10 from J; bases not matched to a gene: 5. Germline values: CDR1 SGHTA, CDR2 FQGTGA. CDR3 residues: CASSLGPGLAGEQFF. CDR3 DNA sequence: TGTGCCAGCAGCTTAGGGCCGGGACTAGCGGGGGAGCAGTTCTTC.

V usage is TRBV5-4 and J usage is TRBJ2-7; 9 bases are a match to TRBD1. This CDR3 is built from 14 residues. Trimming took 3 bases from V and 0 from J; bases not matched to a gene: 1. Germline CDR1 and CDR2: SGHNT and YYREEE (reference sequence). The CDR3 nucleotides read TGTGCCAGCAGCTCACAGGGGGCCTCCTACGAGCAGTACTTC. It yields the protein CASSSQGASYEQYF.

This chain connects TRBV5-1 to TRBJ2-1, with 8 nucleotides matching TRBD2. The CDR3 is 19 residues long. With V trimmed by 2 bases and J by 2 bases, 15 bases remained unmatched. CDR1 SGHRS and CDR2 YFSETQ come from the germline V gene. As DNA, the CDR3 is TGCGCCAGCAGCTTAGAAAGGGCCGATAGCGGGGCAGCCTACAATGAGCAGTTCTTC. Protein sequence: CASSLERADSGAAYNEQFF.